Described below is a single T cell receptor (beta chain) sequence and its context. Here immunoSEQ multiplex PCR was the method, and the copy in TCRdb shows in-frame clones only, minus some. Of 230,000 or so clones in the sample, about 91% were seen once. The sample originates from a study of blood T cell repertoires in COVID-19. J was trimmed by 5 bases and V by 1 base; bases with no gene match: 7. Germline CDR1 reads SGHDN; CDR2 reads FVKESK. This CDR3 is built from 16 residues. This chain joins TRBV14 and TRBJ2-5, with 10 bases fitting TRBD2. The TCR sequence derives from a woman aged 40 to 50 with acute COVID-19. The sequencing sample was made of PBMCs or T cells enriched from blood (not recorded which). In nucleotides, the CDR3 is TGTGCCAGCAGCCAAGGAGTAGCGGGGGGTACCGAGACCCAGTACTTC. Its protein is CASSQGVAGGTETQYF.